Given below is one T cell receptor beta chain in context. The antigen is unknown. This sample is drawn from a study of cytomegalovirus exposure and HLA in healthy donors. Separate from the 666-subject first cohort was the roughly 120-subject validation cohort, to which the donors belonged. Assay used: immunoSEQ multiplex PCR; TCRdb lists only in-frame clones, some missing. The table shows 200,000 or so clones, with roughly 82% occurring only once. General observations from the study: There were approximately 150 TCR beta chains listed as cytomegalovirus-associated. It was reported that the classifier diagnosed cytomegalovirus status with high specificity and sensitivity in both the original and validation cohorts.

This CDR3 has 16 amino acids. From germline, CDR1 is MDHEN and CDR2 SYDVKM. Losses at the gene ends were 4 bases for V and 6 bases for J; bases not matched to a gene: 14. The chain links TRBV28 to TRBJ2-7, with TRBD2 identical over 8 bases. The sample comprised PBMCs. The TCR comes from a man between 18 and 35 years old in good health and CMV-seropositive. The CDR3 loop reads CASSSAIAGSAGEQYF. The CDR3 DNA follows: TGTGCCAGCAGTTCAGCGATAGCGGGATCGGCGGGCGAGCAGTACTTC.